One and the same sample provided the 26 T cell receptor beta chains below, sequenced in a study of blood T cell repertoires in COVID-19. Clones were read by immunoSEQ multiplex PCR, and TCRdb kept only the in-frame ones, dropping some. Altogether nearly 200,000 clones are present, approximately 84% being singletons, with the ten largest covering 7% to 9%. The specimen sequenced was PBMCs or T cells enriched from blood (not recorded which). The receptor source for this set is a man in his forties who had recovered from COVID-19.

This clone is medium-sized. This chain joins TRBV11-2 and TRBJ2-5; 10 nucleotides align to TRBD2. After removal of 4 bases from V and 9 bases from J, the junction contained 14 bases not matched to a gene. The V gene's germline CDR1 is SGHAT and CDR2 FQNNGV. The CDR3 contains 16 residues. The CDR3 here is CASSSQTSGPGGAQYF. DNA of the CDR3: TGTGCCAGCAGCTCCCAGACTAGCGGGCCGGGCGGGGCCCAGTACTTC.

V usage is TRBV15 and J usage is TRBJ2-6, with 7 positions matching TRBD1. The germline gives CDR1 LNHNV, CDR2 YYDKDF (reference sequence). The CDR3 loop spans 16 amino acids. With 5 bases clipped from V and 2 bases from J, the junction kept 6 bases outside the gene matches. The CDR3 DNA follows: TGTGCCACCAGCGTAGATCAGGGGGCTGGGGCCAACGTCCTGACTTTC. Protein sequence: CATSVDQGAGANVLTF.

In its sample, this clone was seen a few times. The chain carries TRBV18 and TRBJ1-6; maybe TRBD1 (6 bases). Deletions cut 3 bases from V and 10 bases from J, with 13 bases between. This CDR3 region has 14 residues. Germline V gene lookup returns CDR1 KGHSH and CDR2 LQKENI. The CDR3 sequence is CASSPGQGRSPLHF. The CDR3 DNA follows: TGTGCCAGCTCACCGGGCCAGGGGAGATCACCCCTCCACTTT.

This clone came up once. The chain is built from TRBV19 and TRBJ2-7; D is undetermined. Trimming shortened V by 5 bases and J by 5 bases, and 10 bases separated the two germline ends. In germline, CDR1 is LNHDA, CDR2 SQIVND (reference sequence). The CDR3 runs to 12 residues. The CDR3 DNA reads TGTGCCAGTAGTTCAACCCCTAACGAGCAGTACTTC. Protein: CASSSTPNEQYF.

This chain connects TRBV19 to TRBJ1-1; TRBD1 is a possible D gene (5 bases). Germline values: CDR1 LNHDA, CDR2 SQIVND (reference sequence). The CDR3 runs to 14 residues. Trimming removed 7 bases from V and 2 bases from J, with 14 bases in between. The CDR3 nucleotides are TGTGCCAGTATGATGGGGCGCGGTAACACTGAAGCTTTCTTT. Encoded protein: CASMMGRGNTEAFF.

The genes are TRBV5-1 and TRBJ1-1; no definite D call. The germline V gene has CDR1 SGHRS and CDR2 YFSETQ. V was trimmed by 2 bases and J by 1 base, leaving 9 bases between them. This CDR3 spans 14 amino acids. The CDR3 loop reads CASSFDTWNTEAFF. CDR3 coding DNA: TGCGCCAGCAGCTTTGACACCTGGAACACTGAAGCTTTCTTT.

This clone was observed once. V gene TRBV7-9 combines with J gene TRBJ1-1, with D unresolved. V was shortened by 2 bases and J by 8 bases, with 9 bases between the two germline ends. Per germline, CDR1 SEHNR and CDR2 FQNEAQ (reference sequence). The CDR3 runs to 12 residues. The CDR3 bases are TGTGCCAGCAGCTTAATGGAGTTCGAAGCTTTCTTT. Its protein is CASSLMEFEAFF.

This sequence joins TRBV7-9 and TRBJ1-2; 9 nucleotides align to TRBD1. CDR1 SEHNR and CDR2 FQNEAQ come from the germline V gene (reference sequence). V was clipped by 4 bases and J by 6 bases; unmatched bases: 3. The CDR3 is made up of 13 amino acids. The CDR3 region is CASSSDRGDGYTF. DNA for the CDR3: TGTGCCAGCAGCTCGGACAGGGGTGATGGCTACACCTTC.

The genes are TRBV5-1 and TRBJ1-2; 8 bases are a match to TRBD1. Germline trimming cut 2 bases from V and 2 bases from J; bases unmatched to any gene: 8. The CDR3 length is 16 residues. Germline CDR1 reads SGHRS; CDR2 reads YFSETQ. CDR3 DNA sequence: TGCGCCAGCAGCTTAGAACTCCGGGACAGGAACTATGGCTACACCTTC. It yields the protein CASSLELRDRNYGYTF. The full variable domain, in which reference TRBV5-1 and TRBJ1-2 provide the parts outside the CDR3, is KAGVTQTPRYLIKTRGQQVTLSCSPISGHRSVSWYQQTPGQGLQFLFEYFSETQRNKGNFPGRFSGRQFSNSRSEMNVSTLELGDSALYLCASSLELRDRNYGYTFGSGTRLTVV.

This clone appeared a few times. This sequence joins TRBV7-3 and TRBJ2-2; 9 nucleotides agree with TRBD2. In germline, CDR1 is SGHTA, CDR2 FQGTGA. The CDR3 length is 17 residues. J lost 4 bases, V lost 1 base, and 7 bases had no gene match. The CDR3 loop reads CASSLSRGTSSTGELFF. The CDR3 region has the DNA TGTGCCAGCAGCTTAAGTAGGGGGACTAGCAGCACCGGGGAGCTGTTTTTT.

The V call is TRBV4-1, the J call TRBJ1-3; 7 bases match TRBD1. This CDR3 contains 15 residues. V was clipped by 4 bases and J by 4 bases; unmatched bases: 7. Germline CDR1 MGHRA, CDR2 YSYEKL. As DNA, the CDR3 is TGCGCCAGCAGCCCTAACGAGGGGGCCGGAAACACCATATATTTT. This encodes CASSPNEGAGNTIYF.

This sequence joins TRBV5-8 and TRBJ2-7; tentative D call: TRBD2 (6 bases). This CDR3 contains 16 residues. The V gene's germline CDR1 is SGHTS and CDR2 YDEGEE. V shed 3 bases and J shed 0 bases, with 16 bases lying between them. DNA for the CDR3: TGTGCCAGCAGCTCCCGCGGCGGGGCGAGCTCCTACGAGCAGTACTTC. It translates to CASSSRGGASSYEQYF.

The genes are TRBV27 and TRBJ1-5; maybe TRBD1 (5 bases). V gave up 5 bases and J gave up 5 bases, with 13 bases separating them. The CDR3 runs to 14 residues. Germline V gene data show CDR1 as MNHEY and CDR2 as SMNVEV (reference sequence). CDR3 nucleotide sequence: TGTGCCAGCAGTCCGGATTGGGGGGATCAGCCCCAGCATTTT. This encodes CASSPDWGDQPQHF.

This clone came up a few times. The CDR3 reads CATSDGTLSSNQPQHF. The CDR3, as DNA: TGTGCCACCAGTGATGGGACACTATCTAGCAATCAGCCCCAGCATTTT. V is TRBV24-1 and J is TRBJ1-5; perhaps TRBD1 as D (6 bases). CDR3 length equals 16 residues. Germline V gene data show CDR1 as KGHDR and CDR2 as SFDVKD. V was shortened by 3 bases and J by 0 bases, with 11 bases between the two germline ends.

V usage is TRBV27 and J usage is TRBJ2-7; 7 bases match TRBD2. Germline V gene data show CDR1 as MNHEY and CDR2 as SMNVEV (reference sequence). Trimming cost V 3 bases and J 5 bases; bases outside gene matches: 16. CDR3 length: 17 residues. CDR3 in amino acids: CASSLSIGREPTNEQYF. CDR3 in DNA: TGTGCCAGCAGTTTGAGTATTGGGAGGGAGCCGACGAACGAGCAGTACTTC.

This clone was counted only a few times. The J gene is TRBJ1-2, the V gene TRBV30; D might be TRBD1 (6 bases). The CDR3 has 16 residues. Trimming took off 2 bases at V and 3 bases at J, with 19 bases between the two ends. The V gene's germline CDR1 is GTSNPN and CDR2 SVGIG (reference sequence). CDR3: CAWSRPDRLDYYGYTF. CDR3 nucleotide sequence: TGTGCCTGGAGTCGTCCGGACAGACTTGATTACTATGGCTACACCTTC.

As to this clone: The identical CDR3 is also encoded by other nucleotide sequences in the sample. The chain is built from TRBV7-2 and TRBJ2-1; D is unresolved. The CDR3 contains 14 residues. Germline values: CDR1 SGHTA, CDR2 FQGNSA. The V and J ends lost 2 bases and 3 bases respectively, with 8 bases between them. The DNA of the CDR3 is TGTGCCAGCAGCTTAACCCGAGACTACAATGAGCAGTTCTTC. This encodes CASSLTRDYNEQFF.

This clone was seen a few times. One end of the junction does not line up with germline, which may come from a read error. CDR3 sequence reads: CASSNSVGTGDSPLHF. Written as DNA, the CDR3 is TGTGCCAGCAGTAACTCAGTAGGGACAGGGGATTCACCCCTCCACTTT. This chain links TRBV6-5 with TRBJ1-6; 10 bases map to TRBD1. The CDR3 runs 16 residues. Germline V gene lookup returns CDR1 MNHEY and CDR2 SVGAGI.

The V call is TRBV30, the J call TRBJ1-1; D is uncertain. CDR3 length equals 13 residues. The germline CDR1 and CDR2 sequences are GTSNPN and SVGIG (reference sequence). Trimming stripped 3 bases from V and 0 bases from J, with 8 bases between. The CDR3 DNA sequence: TGTGCCTGGAGGAGAGTCCTGAACACTGAAGCTTTCTTT. The encoded protein is CAWRRVLNTEAFF. Full variable domain (missing parts from reference TRBV30 and TRBJ1-1): SQTIHQWPATLVQPVGSPLSLECTVEGTSNPNLYWYRQAAGRGLQLLFYSVGIGQISSEVPQNLSASRPQDRQFILSSKKLLLSDSGFYLCAWRRVLNTEAFFGQGTRLTVV.

The chain uses TRBV18 and TRBJ1-1; D possibly corresponds to TRBD1 (6 bases). Trimming cost V 3 bases and J 0 bases, with 11 bases left between them. The CDR3 covers 15 residues. Looked up from germline, CDR1 is KGHSH and CDR2 is LQKENI. For the CDR3, the DNA is TGTGCCAGCTCACCCCTGGGGGACATGAACACTGAAGCTTTCTTT. It codes for CASSPLGDMNTEAFF.

The chain couples TRBV23-1 to TRBJ2-3, with D possibly matching TRBD1 (5 bases). TRBV23-1 is assigned to the ORF class and has an uncertain function. With 2 bases removed from V and 1 base from J, the gap between germline ends came to 10 bases. This CDR3 comprises 15 residues. The CDR3 nucleotides are TGCGCCAGCAGTCAAGCGCAGGGATGCACAGATACGCAGTATTTT. Protein product: CASSQAQGCTDTQYF.

The chain combines TRBV15 with TRBJ2-7, with D uncertain. V shed 1 base and J shed 3 bases, with 7 bases lying between them. Germline lookup yields CDR1 LNHNV and CDR2 YYDKDF (reference sequence). The CDR3 loop spans 13 amino acids. The CDR3 DNA is TGTGCCACCAGCAGAGTTGGCATCTACGAGCAGTACTTC. As protein: CATSRVGIYEQYF.

This chain uses TRBV5-1 with TRBJ1-5, with 9 bases identical to TRBD1. Germline-derived CDR1 and CDR2 are SGHRS and YFSETQ. This CDR3 spans 15 amino acids. V lost 2 bases to trimming and J lost 4 bases; unmatched junction nucleotides: 4. CDR3 in amino acids: CASSFDGQGNQPQHF. The CDR3 coding sequence is TGCGCCAGCAGCTTCGACGGACAGGGGAATCAGCCCCAGCATTTT.

This clone was seen repeatedly, ten times or more. This rearrangement joins TRBV5-1 to TRBJ2-7, with TRBD1 matching over 10 bases. V lost 6 bases and J lost 5; bases outside the gene matches: 8. The germline CDR1 and CDR2 sequences are SGHRS and YFSETQ. The length of the CDR3 is 14 residues. The CDR3: CASTRQGQGHEQYF. CDR3 nucleotide sequence: TGCGCCAGCACCCGCCAGGGACAGGGGCACGAGCAGTACTTC. The complete variable domain, with remaining parts taken from reference TRBV5-1 and TRBJ2-7, reads KAGVTQTPRYLIKTRGQQVTLSCSPISGHRSVSWYQQTPGQGLQFLFEYFSETQRNKGNFPGRFSGRQFSNSRSEMNVSTLELGDSALYLCASTRQGQGHEQYFGPGTRLTVT.

V usage is TRBV18 and J usage is TRBJ1-1, with TRBD1 matching over 9 bases. This CDR3 spans 16 amino acids. The junction had 12 bases not matched to a gene; V was cut back by 6 bases and J by 4 bases. Germline V gene sequence: CDR1 KGHSH, CDR2 LQKENI. In DNA, the CDR3 is TGTGCCAGCTCGCCTACCGCCGGGACAGGGAGCACTGAAGCTTTCTTT. Translation: CASSPTAGTGSTEAFF.

The gene calls are TRBV5-1 and TRBJ1-5; a possible D gene is TRBD1 (5 bases). In germline, CDR1 is SGHRS, CDR2 YFSETQ. The CDR3 spans 15 residues. V lost 3 bases to trimming and J lost 1 base, with 11 bases between them. Here the CDR3 DNA reads TGCGCCAGCAGCTGGTGGGGGGACAGCAATCAGCCCCAGCATTTT. Protein: CASSWWGDSNQPQHF.